The 25 T cell receptor beta chains below were found in one sample sequenced in a study of radiation and T cells in renal cell carcinoma. Time point defined: blood 2 weeks post-SBRT. The sample's treatment: 15 Gy SBRT to primary tumor, nephrectomy 4 weeks later. Assay used: immunoSEQ multiplex PCR; TCRdb lists only in-frame clones, some missing. Among 120,000 or so clones, approximately 85% were seen once, and the ten largest hold about 5.3%. The source was blood, collected from a patient whose treatment included radiotherapy and nephrectomy. These receptor sequences come from a man between 45 and 60 years old with renal cell carcinoma.

The chain carries TRBV21-1 and TRBJ2-3; TRBD2, the table's D call, was not compared with the DNA. TRBV21-1 is shown as a pseudogene. This CDR3 comprises 14 residues. The CDR3 loop reads CASGLAGVWDTQYF. The CDR3 nucleotides read TGTGCCAGCGGGCTAGCGGGAGTATGGGATACGCAGTATTTT.

This chain uses TRBV6-5 with TRBJ1-2; TRBD1 matches at 8 bases. The trim removed 6 bases at V and 3 bases at J, leaving 9 bases unmatched. The CDR3 is made up of 15 amino acids. CDR1 and CDR2 from the germline V gene are MNHEY and SVGAGI. CDR3 in DNA: TGTGCCAGCAGGATGCCCGGGACAGGCTACTATGGCTACACCTTC. As protein: CASRMPGTGYYGYTF.

The chain employs TRBV5-4 and TRBJ2-3; the D is unclear. The CDR3 length is 12 residues. V lost 4 bases, J lost 2 bases, and 5 bases lay in between. Germline lookup yields CDR1 SGHNT and CDR2 YYREEE (reference sequence). CDR3 DNA: TGTGCCAGCAGCCCTGACACAGATACGCAGTATTTT. The encoded protein is CASSPDTDTQYF.

Many counts were recorded for this clone. The rearrangement links TRBV18 to TRBJ2-7; 7 bases match TRBD1. CDR1 is KGHSH and CDR2 is LQKENI in the germline V gene. The junction had 8 bases not matched to a gene; V was cut back by 6 bases and J by 0 bases. The CDR3 runs 15 residues. CDR3 nucleotides: TGTGCCAGCTCCGGGACAGAGGGTTCCTCCTACGAGCAGTACTTC. This gives the protein CASSGTEGSSYEQYF.

This chain joins TRBV5-1 and TRBJ2-2, with 8 bases matching TRBD1. Germline V gene lookup returns CDR1 SGHRS and CDR2 YFSETQ. The J segment lost 2 bases and the V segment lost 1 base, leaving 1 base of the junction unmatched. The CDR3 loop spans 15 amino acids. CDR3 sequence: CASSLTGGNTGELFF. CDR3 nucleotides: TGCGCCAGCAGCTTGACAGGGGGAAACACCGGGGAGCTGTTTTTT.

This clone showed up just a few times. The chain combines TRBV7-3 with TRBJ2-2; no reliable D call. The CDR3 is 13 amino acids. V was cut by 3 bases and J by 6 bases, with 8 bases left in between. Per germline, CDR1 SGHTA and CDR2 FQGTGA. CDR3 sequence (DNA): TGTGCCAGCAGCTTGTCAGTTTCCGGGGAGCTGTTTTTT. Translation gives CASSLSVSGELFF.

This sequence joins TRBV6-4 and TRBJ1-6; D is unclear. The germline V gene encodes CDR1 MRHNA and CDR2 SNTAGT. There are 19 residues in the CDR3. V was shortened by 2 bases and J by 0 bases, with 17 bases between the two germline ends. The CDR3 reads CASSDLPGRSGSYNSPLHF. Written as DNA, the CDR3 is TGTGCCAGCAGTGACCTTCCCGGCAGGTCGGGCTCCTATAATTCACCCCTCCACTTT.

The chain combines TRBV4-3 with TRBJ2-3, with unresolved D. This CDR3 has 16 amino acids. Germline values: CDR1 LGHNA, CDR2 YSLEER. V was clipped by 1 base and J by 6 bases, with 17 bases between them. CDR3 residues: CASSQAVSRSGDTQYF. Written as DNA, the CDR3 is TGCGCCAGCAGCCAAGCGGTTTCTAGATCTGGCGATACGCAGTATTTT.

CDR3 sequence reads: CASSLSGLVNTEAFF. CDR3 nucleotides: TGTGCCAGCAGCTTAAGCGGACTTGTGAACACTGAAGCTTTCTTT. The chain has TRBV7-2 and TRBJ1-1; D not resolved. This CDR3 is 15 amino acids long. The ends were cut back, 2 bases at V and 0 bases at J, with 10 bases in the middle. From germline, CDR1 is SGHTA and CDR2 FQGNSA.

Remarks on this clone: One end of the junction varies from germline; a read error may be responsible. The chain joins TRBV7-7 to TRBJ2-5, with TRBD2 identical over 8 bases. Germline V CDR1 and CDR2: SSHAT, FNYEAQ (reference sequence). The CDR3 has 16 residues. The CDR3 region has the DNA TGTGCTAGCAGCTTAGGCTACCGGGGGGGCGGAGAGACCCAGTACTTC. It codes for CASSLGYRGGGETQYF.

The chain has TRBV2 and TRBJ1-1, with D hard to call. Germline-derived CDR1 and CDR2 are SNHLY and FYNNEI. The CDR3 length is 12 residues. With 7 bases removed from V and 1 base from J, the gap between germline ends came to 7 bases. CDR3 sequence reads: CASTWGNTEAFF. The DNA of the CDR3 is TGTGCCAGCACTTGGGGGAACACTGAAGCTTTCTTT.

The V call is TRBV29-1, the J call TRBJ2-7, with TRBD1 matching over 7 bases. V trimming: 5 bases; J trimming: 4 bases; junction bases outside the gene matches: 8. Germline V lookup: CDR1 SQVTM, CDR2 ANQGSEA. This CDR3 spans 13 amino acids. CDR3 protein: CSVSDRVGYEQYF. The CDR3 DNA follows: TGCAGCGTTAGTGACAGGGTAGGTTACGAGCAGTACTTC.

This chain uses TRBV19 with TRBJ1-4; possibly TRBD1 for D (6 bases). Trimming cost V 7 bases and J 5 bases, with 14 bases left between them. The CDR3 has 14 residues. Germline V CDR1 and CDR2: LNHDA, SQIVND (reference sequence). The CDR3 DNA reads TGTGCCAGTAAAGGGGGGGTATGGAATGAAAAACTGTTTTTT. Protein: CASKGGVWNEKLFF.

This chain joins TRBV5-4 and TRBJ1-1; the D gene is possibly TRBD1 (6 bases). Germline-derived CDR1 and CDR2 are SGHNT and YYREEE (reference sequence). The CDR3 sequence is 13 residues long. The V gene lost 5 bases and the J gene lost 8 bases, with 16 bases spanning the gap. For the CDR3, the DNA is TGTGCCAGCAGGGAGGGACTTCAGGGGGAAGCTTTCTTT. Translating gives CASREGLQGEAFF.

The chain couples TRBV4-1 to TRBJ2-1; D unresolved. V was trimmed by 1 base and J by 2 bases, leaving 12 bases between them. Looked up from germline, CDR1 is MGHRA and CDR2 is YSYEKL. There are 16 residues in the CDR3. CDR3 sequence: CASSQVSLATYNEQFF. The DNA for the CDR3 is TGCGCCAGCAGCCAAGTTTCTTTGGCCACCTACAATGAGCAGTTCTTC.

The chain carries TRBV27 and TRBJ2-5; no clear D gene. CDR1 and CDR2 from the germline V gene are MNHEY and SMNVEV (reference sequence). The V end lost 6 bases, the J end lost 5 bases, and 7 bases lay between the germline ends. This CDR3 contains 11 residues. As DNA, the CDR3 is TGTGCCAGCAGCCATGCCGAGACCCAGTACTTC. As protein: CASSHAETQYF.

V usage is TRBV5-6 and J usage is TRBJ2-2; D may be TRBD2 (6 bases). V lost 4 bases to trimming and J lost 0 bases, with 13 bases between them. This CDR3 comprises 16 residues. Germline assignment: CDR1 SGHDT and CDR2 YYEEEE. CDR3 nucleotide sequence: TGTGCCAGCAGCCCGCCGGGACTCCCGAACACCGGGGAGCTGTTTTTT. It specifies CASSPPGLPNTGELFF.

This rearrangement joins TRBV4-1 to TRBJ2-1; TRBD2 matches 9 bases. The CDR3 has 17 residues. Germline V gene data show CDR1 as MGHRA and CDR2 as YSYEKL. V shed 1 base, J shed 8 bases, and the junction held 12 bases outside the gene matches. The CDR3 DNA is TGCGCCAGCAGCCAAGCTCCGGGGCTAGCGGGAACCTATGAGCAGTTCTTC. Its protein is CASSQAPGLAGTYEQFF.

V usage is TRBV18 and J usage is TRBJ1-5; 8 bases line up with TRBD1. With V trimmed by 3 bases and J by 6 bases, 4 bases remained unmatched. CDR1 and CDR2 (germline): KGHSH, LQKENI. The CDR3 consists of 14 residues. The CDR3 loop is CASSPQGASQPQHF. In nucleotides, the CDR3 is TGTGCCAGCTCACCTCAGGGGGCGAGTCAGCCCCAGCATTTT.

The genes are TRBV30 and TRBJ1-6, with TRBD1 matching 10 bases. CDR1 GTSNPN and CDR2 SVGIG come from the germline V gene (reference sequence). The junction had 5 bases not matched to a gene; V was cut back by 3 bases and J by 6 bases. This CDR3 contains 15 residues. The CDR3 coding sequence is TGTGCCTGGAGGTTAAGGGACAGGGGTAATTCACCCCTCCACTTT. It codes for CAWRLRDRGNSPLHF.

V gene TRBV7-8 combines with J gene TRBJ2-3, with D unclear. The length of the CDR3 is 12 residues. Germline V CDR1 and CDR2: SGHVS, FQNEAQ. The V and J ends lost 1 base and 6 bases respectively, with 5 bases between them. This CDR3 is CASSLVVDTQYF. CDR3 DNA sequence: TGTGCCAGCAGCTTAGTGGTGGATACGCAGTATTTT.

This sequence joins TRBV21-1 and TRBJ2-4; the table's D call of TRBD2 was not tested on the DNA. TRBV21-1 is a listed pseudogene. The CDR3 is 16 amino acids. The CDR3 nucleotides are TGTGCCAGCAACGACGACCGGAGACTAGCCAAAAACATTCAGTACTTC. The encoded protein is CASNDDRRLAKNIQYF.

Only a few counts were recorded for this clone. The V gene is TRBV10-2, the J gene TRBJ2-1; D is uncertain. The CDR3 is 13 residues long. Trimming removed 10 bases at V and 0 bases at J, with 10 bases between. Germline CDR1 WSHSY, CDR2 SAAADI. The DNA for the CDR3 is TGCGCCACCCGAGACCCCTCCTACAATGAGCAGTTCTTC. Translating it yields CATRDPSYNEQFF.

The genes are TRBV6-4 and TRBJ2-3, with TRBD2 identical over 9 bases. The junction had 4 bases not matched to a gene; V was cut back by 6 bases and J by 9 bases. This CDR3 has 12 amino acids. Germline V gene sequence: CDR1 MRHNA, CDR2 SNTAGT. This CDR3 is CASRSAGGTQYF. The CDR3 bases are TGTGCCAGCAGATCAGCGGGGGGAACGCAGTATTTT.

This clone was seen only once. The V call is TRBV7-3, the J call TRBJ2-1; D is possibly TRBD2 (6 bases). The CDR3 is 13 amino acids. Germline V gives CDR1 SGHTA, CDR2 FQGTGA. Trimming cost V 2 bases and J 9 bases, with 11 bases left between them. In nucleotides, the CDR3 is TGTGCCAGCAGCTTATCTAGCGAGAGTGAGCAGTTCTTC. Its translation is CASSLSSESEQFF. The whole variable domain, remainder taken from reference TRBV7-3 and TRBJ2-1, is GAGVSQTPSNKVTEKGKYVELRCDPISGHTALYWYRQSLGQGPEFLIYFQGTGAADDSGLPNDRFFAVRPEGSVSTLKIQRTERGDSAVYLCASSLSSESEQFFGPGTRLTVL.